Described below is a single T cell receptor (beta chain) sequence and its context. The sample comes from a study of blood T cell repertoires in COVID-19. In the source study's methods: Reference gene primer amplification gave estimated nucleated cell counts. Measured with immunoSEQ multiplex PCR; TCRdb has only the in-frame clones, and not every one. V and J calls plus clone size are reproduced from that table; the DNA served to infer D and trimming. The sample contains about 110,000 clones, roughly 81% of which appear only once. V lost 5 bases to trimming and J lost 7 bases; unmatched junction nucleotides: 13. The CDR3 is 16 amino acids.

Input material: peripheral blood. This receptor was taken from a man aged 35 to 55 with acute or convalescent COVID-19. The chain joins TRBV5-3 to TRBJ1-4; TRBD1 agrees at 8 bases. TRBV5-3 is placed among ORFs of uncertain function. In nucleotides, the CDR3 is TGTGCCAGAAGATCGGACAGGGAACCCCGCCCTGAAAAACTGTTTTTT. This encodes CARRSDREPRPEKLFF.